This paragraph covers one T cell receptor beta chain sequence. Its antigen is not yet known. Base qualities are not at hand, and no much larger clone is one base apart. Counted from cysteine to phenylalanine, this CDR3 has 16 amino acids. Solely the CDR3 DNA is kept, with 48 bases framed from the first base. The germline V gene encodes CDR1 MGHRA and CDR2 YSYEKL. Trimming at the junction amounts to 0 bases on V and 7 bases on J, and the germline ends lie 16 bases apart. This entry comes from a study of tumor and adjacent non-tumor tissue in lung cancer (dated by TCRdb to the late 2010s). At the level of the whole study: Patients with adenocarcinoma (about twelve), squamous cell carcinoma (2) and small cell lung cancer (1) were included in the cohort. The approximately 15 patients were aged roughly 30 to 80 years, included approximately ten men and 5 women, and had TNM stage I to III disease. More than 25 paired specimens, one tumor and one normal lung sample per patient, were profiled by TCRbeta CDR3 sequencing. In total, sequencing yielded 125,075,908 productive TCRbeta reads, which works out to an average of approximately 4.2 million reads per sample. Bulk TCRbeta repertoires were compared between lung tumor tissue and matched distant non-tumor lung tissue obtained from more than twelve lung cancer patients.

Overall study results and their limits: Only about 15 patients were included in the cohort, and the need for larger samples and more detailed clinical data was noted by the authors. A significantly larger cumulative share of the repertoire was made up by the top 100 clones in normal lung than in tumor tissue. Peripheral blood was not sequenced, so blood TCRbeta repertoires were not examined in the lung cancer patients of the study. TCR diversity was significantly higher in younger patients, and greater tumor TCR diversity was associated with shorter overall survival and shorter disease-free survival. TCR diversity (inverse Simpson) was significantly higher in tumor than in normal lung tissue (roughly 430 vs 170, P = 0.0075, Mann-Whitney U test). The methods do not name the sequencing platform or mention unique molecular identifiers.

RNA was isolated from bulk unsorted tissue, and RNA quality was assessed with a NanoDrop ND-1000 and an Agilent 2100. Donors were newly diagnosed lung cancer patients admitted for thoracic surgery in China between August and November 2014, without prior chemotherapy. Anyone who had undergone radiotherapy or chemotherapy before, or who had another cancer at the same time, was left out of the study. Pieces of surgical tissue measuring 1-2 cm3 were kept in RNAlater solution and held at -80 degrees C until needed. Library preparation used multiplex PCR. For sequencing, an Illumina HiSeq 2500 was employed. TCRbeta libraries were built by three rounds of nested PCR using primers (Table S4), following protocols modified from ARM-PCR. Before sequencing, PCR products of 200-500 bp were cut from the gel and purified using the QIAquick gel extraction kit. The authors processed their data as follows. Trimmomatic was used to clean the reads, FLASH merged the cleaned reads into complete CDR3 sequences, and MiTCR assigned the sequences to V(D)J germline segments. Clonal diversity was computed as the inverse Simpson's index with VDJtools. In-frame sequences without a premature stop codon were defined as productive reads. TCRdb itself trimmed the public reads at Q25 with fastp, ran MiXCR and retained productive beta chains. Duplicate CDR3 protein sequences are folded into a single record with the most common DNA and genes. The V and J calls follow TCRdb's processing rather than the paper's. The sample table lists about 200,000 distinct CDR3 sequences, 60% to 75% of them with a count of one. The ten largest clones take up about 23% of the sample.

This chain is built from TRBV4-1 and TRBJ1-3; D gene: possibly TRBD1, on 5 matching bases. The sequence was collected from a man aged 55 to 69 with non-small cell lung cancer. Sequenced material: lung tumor tissue. The nucleotides read TGCGCCAGCAGCCAAGACAGCGGGGGACTATGGAACACCATATATTTT. This yields the protein CASSQDSGGLWNTIYF.